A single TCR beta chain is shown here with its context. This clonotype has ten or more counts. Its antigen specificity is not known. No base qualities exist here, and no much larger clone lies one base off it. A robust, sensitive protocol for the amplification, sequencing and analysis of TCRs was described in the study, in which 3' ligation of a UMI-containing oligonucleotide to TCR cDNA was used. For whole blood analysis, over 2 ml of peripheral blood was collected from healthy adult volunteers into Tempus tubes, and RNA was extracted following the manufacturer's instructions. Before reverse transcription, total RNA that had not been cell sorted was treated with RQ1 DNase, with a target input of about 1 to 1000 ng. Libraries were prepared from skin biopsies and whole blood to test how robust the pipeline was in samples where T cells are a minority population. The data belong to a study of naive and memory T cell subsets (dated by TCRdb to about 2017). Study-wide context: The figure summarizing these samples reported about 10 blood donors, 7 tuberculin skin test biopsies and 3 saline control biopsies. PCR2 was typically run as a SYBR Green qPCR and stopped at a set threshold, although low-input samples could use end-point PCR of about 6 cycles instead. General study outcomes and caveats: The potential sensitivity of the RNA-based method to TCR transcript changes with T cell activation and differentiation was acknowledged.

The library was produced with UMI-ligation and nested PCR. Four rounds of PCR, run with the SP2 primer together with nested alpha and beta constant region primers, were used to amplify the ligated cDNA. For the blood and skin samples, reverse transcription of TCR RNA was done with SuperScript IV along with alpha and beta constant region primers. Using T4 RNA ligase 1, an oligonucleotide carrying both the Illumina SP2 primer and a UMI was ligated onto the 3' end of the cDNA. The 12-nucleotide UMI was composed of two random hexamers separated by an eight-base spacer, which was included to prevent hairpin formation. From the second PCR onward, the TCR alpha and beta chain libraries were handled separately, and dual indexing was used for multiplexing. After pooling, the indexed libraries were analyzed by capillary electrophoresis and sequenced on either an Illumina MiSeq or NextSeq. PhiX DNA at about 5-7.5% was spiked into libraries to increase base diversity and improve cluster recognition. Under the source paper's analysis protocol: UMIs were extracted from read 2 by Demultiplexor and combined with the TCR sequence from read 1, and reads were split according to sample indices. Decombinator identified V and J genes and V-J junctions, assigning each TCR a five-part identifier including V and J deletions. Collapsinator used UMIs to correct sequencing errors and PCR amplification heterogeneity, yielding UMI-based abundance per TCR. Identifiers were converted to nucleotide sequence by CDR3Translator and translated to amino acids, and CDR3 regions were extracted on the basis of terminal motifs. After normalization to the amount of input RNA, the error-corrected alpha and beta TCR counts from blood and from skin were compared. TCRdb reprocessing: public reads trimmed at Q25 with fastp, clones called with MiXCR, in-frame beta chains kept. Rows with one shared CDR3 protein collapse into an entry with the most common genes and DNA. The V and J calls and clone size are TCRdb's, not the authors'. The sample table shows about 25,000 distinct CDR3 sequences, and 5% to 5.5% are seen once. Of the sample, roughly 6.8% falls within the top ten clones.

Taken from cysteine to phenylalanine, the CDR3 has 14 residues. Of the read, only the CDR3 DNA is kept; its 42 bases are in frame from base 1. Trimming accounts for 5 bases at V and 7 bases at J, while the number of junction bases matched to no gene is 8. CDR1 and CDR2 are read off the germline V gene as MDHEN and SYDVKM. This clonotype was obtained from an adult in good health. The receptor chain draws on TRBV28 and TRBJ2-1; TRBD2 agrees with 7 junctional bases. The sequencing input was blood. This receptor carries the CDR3 CASSGEGLGNEQFF. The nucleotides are TGTGCCAGCAGTGGGGAGGGCCTAGGAAATGAGCAGTTCTTC.